The clone carrying this T cell receptor beta chain was detected only a few times. This record belongs to a study of tumor-infiltrating lymphocytes in oesophageal squamous cell carcinoma. Germline CDR1 is SGHTA and CDR2 is FQGTGA. Trimming removed 1 base at V and 0 bases at J, with 13 bases between. CDR3 length: 18 residues. TCRdb ran MiXCR on the PCR reads and lists one entry per CDR3 protein. The data show 15,000 to 18,000 distinct CDR3 sequences, with roughly 54% seen just once and approximately 34% held by the top ten. Sequencing was performed on esophageal tumor tissue. The V gene is TRBV7-3, the J gene TRBJ2-6; D is possibly TRBD1 or TRBD2 (7 bases each). The TCR comes from a female donor with esophageal squamous cell carcinoma. In nucleotides, the CDR3 is TGTGCCAGCAGCTTAAGTGTCAGGGGGGGCTCTGGGGCCAACGTCCTGACTTTC. It specifies CASSLSVRGGSGANVLTF.